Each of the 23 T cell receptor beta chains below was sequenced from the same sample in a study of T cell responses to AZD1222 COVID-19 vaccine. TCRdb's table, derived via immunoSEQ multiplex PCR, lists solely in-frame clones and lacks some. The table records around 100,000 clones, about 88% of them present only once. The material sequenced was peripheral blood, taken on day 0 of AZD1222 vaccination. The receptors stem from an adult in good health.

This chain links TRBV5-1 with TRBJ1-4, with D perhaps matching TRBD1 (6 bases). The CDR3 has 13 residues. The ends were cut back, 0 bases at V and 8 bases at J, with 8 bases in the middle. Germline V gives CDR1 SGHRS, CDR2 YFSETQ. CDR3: CASSLEGGEKLFF. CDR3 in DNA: TGCGCCAGCAGCTTGGAAGGGGGGGAAAAACTGTTTTTT.

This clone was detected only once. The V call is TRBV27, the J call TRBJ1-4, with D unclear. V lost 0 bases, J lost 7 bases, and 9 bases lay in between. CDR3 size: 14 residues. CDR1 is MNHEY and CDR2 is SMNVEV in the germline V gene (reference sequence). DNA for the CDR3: TGTGCCAGCAGTTTATCCCCCCCGCGTGAAAAACTGTTTTTT. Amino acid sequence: CASSLSPPREKLFF.

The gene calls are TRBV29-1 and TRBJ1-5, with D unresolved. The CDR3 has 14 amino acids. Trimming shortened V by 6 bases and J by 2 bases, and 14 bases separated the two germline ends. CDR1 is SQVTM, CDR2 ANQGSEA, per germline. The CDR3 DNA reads TGCAGCGTATCACGGGGTGCTGGCAATCAGCCCCAGCATTTT. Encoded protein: CSVSRGAGNQPQHF.

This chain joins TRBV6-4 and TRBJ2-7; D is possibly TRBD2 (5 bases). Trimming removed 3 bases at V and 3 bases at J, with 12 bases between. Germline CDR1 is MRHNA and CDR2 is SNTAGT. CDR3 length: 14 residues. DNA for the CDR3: TGTGCCAGCAGTGATAAGGCGGGCAGCTACGAGCAGTACTTC. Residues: CASSDKAGSYEQYF.

CDR3 residues: CASSEAVGSGNTIYF. The CDR3 DNA reads as TGTGCCAGCTCAGAGGCAGTGGGCTCTGGAAACACCATATATTTT. The chain recombines TRBV18 with TRBJ1-3; D gene ambiguous. CDR1 is KGHSH, CDR2 LQKENI, per germline. The CDR3 runs 15 residues. The V end lost 5 bases, the J end lost 0 bases, and 11 bases lay between the germline ends.

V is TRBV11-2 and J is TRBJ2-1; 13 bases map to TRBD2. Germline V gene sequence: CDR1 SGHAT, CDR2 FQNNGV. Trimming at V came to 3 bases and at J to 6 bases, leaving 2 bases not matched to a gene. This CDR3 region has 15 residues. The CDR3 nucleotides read TGTGCCAGCAGCTTGGGACTAGCGGGACCCAATGAGCAGTTCTTC. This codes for CASSLGLAGPNEQFF.

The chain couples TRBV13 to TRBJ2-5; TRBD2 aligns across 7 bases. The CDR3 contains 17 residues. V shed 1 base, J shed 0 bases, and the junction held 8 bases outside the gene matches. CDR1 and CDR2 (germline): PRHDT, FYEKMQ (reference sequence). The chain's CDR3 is CASSLVSSGGDQETQYF. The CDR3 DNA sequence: TGTGCCAGCAGCTTAGTCTCTAGCGGAGGGGACCAAGAGACCCAGTACTTC.

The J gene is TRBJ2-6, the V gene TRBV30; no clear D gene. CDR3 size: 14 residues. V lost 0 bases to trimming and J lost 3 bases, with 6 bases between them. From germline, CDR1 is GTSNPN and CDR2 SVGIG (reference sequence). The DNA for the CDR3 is TGTGCCTGGAGTGTGAACGTTGGGGCCAACGTCCTGACTTTC. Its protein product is CAWSVNVGANVLTF.

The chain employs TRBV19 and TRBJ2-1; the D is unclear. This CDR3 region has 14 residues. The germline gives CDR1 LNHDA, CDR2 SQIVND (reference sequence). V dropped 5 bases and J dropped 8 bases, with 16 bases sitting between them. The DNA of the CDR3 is TGTGCCAGTAGTGGCGATTGGAATTTGGATGAGCAGTTCTTC. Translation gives CASSGDWNLDEQFF.

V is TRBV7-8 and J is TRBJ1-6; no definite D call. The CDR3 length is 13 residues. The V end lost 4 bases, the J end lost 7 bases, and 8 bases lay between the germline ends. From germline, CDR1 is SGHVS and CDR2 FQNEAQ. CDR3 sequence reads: CASSSDRNSPLHF. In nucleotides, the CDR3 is TGTGCCAGCAGCTCAGACCGGAATTCACCCCTCCACTTT.

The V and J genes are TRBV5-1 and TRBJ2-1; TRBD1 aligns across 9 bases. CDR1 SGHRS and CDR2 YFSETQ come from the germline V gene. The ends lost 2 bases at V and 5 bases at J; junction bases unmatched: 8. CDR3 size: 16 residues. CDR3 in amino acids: CASSLGGQGIHNEQFF. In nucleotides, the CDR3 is TGCGCCAGCAGCTTAGGTGGACAGGGGATTCACAATGAGCAGTTCTTC. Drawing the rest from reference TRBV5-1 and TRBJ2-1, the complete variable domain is KAGVTQTPRYLIKTRGQQVTLSCSPISGHRSVSWYQQTPGQGLQFLFEYFSETQRNKGNFPGRFSGRQFSNSRSEMNVSTLELGDSALYLCASSLGGQGIHNEQFFGPGTRLTVL.

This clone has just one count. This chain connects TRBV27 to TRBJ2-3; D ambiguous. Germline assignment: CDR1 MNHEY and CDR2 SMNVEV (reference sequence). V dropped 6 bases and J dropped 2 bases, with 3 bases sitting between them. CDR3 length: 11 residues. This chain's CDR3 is CASRTTDTQYF. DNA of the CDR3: TGTGCCAGCAGAACCACAGATACGCAGTATTTT.

CDR3 region: CASLSTEAFF. CDR3 coding DNA: TGTGCCAGCCTGAGCACTGAAGCTTTCTTT. The gene calls are TRBV12-3 or TRBV12-4 and TRBJ1-1, with no clear D. V gave up 8 bases and J gave up 4 bases, with 5 bases separating them. CDR3 length: 10 residues.

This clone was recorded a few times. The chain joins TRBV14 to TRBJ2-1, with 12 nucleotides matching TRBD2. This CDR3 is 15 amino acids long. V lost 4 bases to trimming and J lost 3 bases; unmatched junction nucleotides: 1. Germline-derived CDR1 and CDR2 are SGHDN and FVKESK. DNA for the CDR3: TGTGCCAGCAGCCCGGGACTAGCGGGCTACAATGAGCAGTTCTTC. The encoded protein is CASSPGLAGYNEQFF.

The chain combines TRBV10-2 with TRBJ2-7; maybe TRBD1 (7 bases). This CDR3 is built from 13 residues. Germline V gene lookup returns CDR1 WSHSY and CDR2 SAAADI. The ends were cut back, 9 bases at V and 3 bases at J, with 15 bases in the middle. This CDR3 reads CASDSGGGYEQYF. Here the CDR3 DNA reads TGCGCCAGTGACTCAGGGGGAGGCTACGAGCAGTACTTC.

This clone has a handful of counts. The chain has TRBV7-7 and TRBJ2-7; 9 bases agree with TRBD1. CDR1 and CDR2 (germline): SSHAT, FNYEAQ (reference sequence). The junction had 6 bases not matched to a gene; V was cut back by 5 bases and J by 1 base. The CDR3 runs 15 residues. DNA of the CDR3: TGTGCCAGCAGCCGAGGGACAGGGTCATCCTACGAGCAGTACTTC. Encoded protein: CASSRGTGSSYEQYF.

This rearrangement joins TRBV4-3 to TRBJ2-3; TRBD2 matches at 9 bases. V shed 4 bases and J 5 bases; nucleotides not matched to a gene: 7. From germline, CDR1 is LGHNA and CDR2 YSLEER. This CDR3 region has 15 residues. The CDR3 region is CASSPNALAGDTQYF. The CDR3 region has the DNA TGCGCCAGCAGCCCCAACGCACTAGCGGGAGATACGCAGTATTTT.

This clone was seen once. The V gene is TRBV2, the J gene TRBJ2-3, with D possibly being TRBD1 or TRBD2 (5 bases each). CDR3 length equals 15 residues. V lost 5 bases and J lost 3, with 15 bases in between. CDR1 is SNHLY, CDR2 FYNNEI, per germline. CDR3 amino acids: CASSPLLGATDTQYF. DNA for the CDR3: TGTGCCAGCAGTCCACTACTAGGGGCGACAGATACGCAGTATTTT.

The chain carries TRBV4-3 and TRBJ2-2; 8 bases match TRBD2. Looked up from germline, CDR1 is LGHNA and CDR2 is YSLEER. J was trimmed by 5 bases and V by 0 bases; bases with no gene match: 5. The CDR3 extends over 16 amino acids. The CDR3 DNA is TGCGCCAGCAGCCAAGACCCAGCGGGAGAAACCGGGGAGCTGTTTTTT. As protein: CASSQDPAGETGELFF.

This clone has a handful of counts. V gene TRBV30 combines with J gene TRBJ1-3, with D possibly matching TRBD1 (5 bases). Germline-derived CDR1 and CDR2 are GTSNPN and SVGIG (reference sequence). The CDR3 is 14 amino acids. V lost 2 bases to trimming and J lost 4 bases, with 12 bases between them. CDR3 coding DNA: TGTGCCTGGAGTCTGGCCTGGGGGGGAAACACCATATATTTT. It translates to CAWSLAWGGNTIYF.

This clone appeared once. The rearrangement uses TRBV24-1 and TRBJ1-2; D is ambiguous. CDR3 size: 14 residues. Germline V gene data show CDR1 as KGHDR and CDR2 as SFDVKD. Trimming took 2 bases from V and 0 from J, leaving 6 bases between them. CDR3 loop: CATSDWRANYGYTF. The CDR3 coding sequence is TGTGCCACCAGTGATTGGCGAGCTAACTATGGCTACACCTTC.

CDR3 nucleotides: TGTGCCAGCTCACAGGGAGGAGAGACCCAGTACTTC. Protein: CASSQGGETQYF. The V gene is TRBV28, the J gene TRBJ2-5; D may correspond to TRBD1 or TRBD2 (6 bases each). Germline CDR1 reads MDHEN; CDR2 reads SYDVKM. CDR3 length equals 12 residues. V was trimmed by 8 bases and J by 4 bases, leaving 11 bases between them.

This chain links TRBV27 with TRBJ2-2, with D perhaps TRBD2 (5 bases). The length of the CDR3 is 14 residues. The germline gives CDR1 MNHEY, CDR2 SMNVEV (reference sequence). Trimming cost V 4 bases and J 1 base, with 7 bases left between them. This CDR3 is CASSSGLNTGELFF. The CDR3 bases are TGTGCCAGCAGTTCGGGATTGAACACCGGGGAGCTGTTTTTT.